A single sample is the source of the 26 T cell receptor beta chains below, sequenced in a study of cytomegalovirus exposure and HLA in healthy donors. It was with 60 Vbeta and 13 Jbeta primers that the PCR ran. Produced via immunoSEQ multiplex PCR; TCRdb's table is partial and in-frame only. The sample lists 200,000 to 250,000 clones; approximately 78% were seen once. The sequenced sample was PBMCs. Receptors were obtained from a male donor in good health and CMV-seronegative.

The CDR3 loop reads CASSPSMGQGLSGYTF. The DNA for the CDR3 is TGTGCCAGCTCACCATCTATGGGACAGGGGTTGTCTGGCTACACCTTC. The rearrangement links TRBV18 to TRBJ1-2; 10 nucleotides line up with TRBD1. J was trimmed by 7 bases and V by 2 bases; bases with no gene match: 10. This CDR3 contains 16 residues. Germline V gene lookup returns CDR1 KGHSH and CDR2 LQKENI.

The V gene is TRBV19, the J gene TRBJ1-2, with D perhaps TRBD1 (5 bases). The CDR3 totals 14 residues. CDR1 and CDR2 from the germline V gene are LNHDA and SQIVND (reference sequence). V was shortened by 6 bases and J by 7 bases, with 18 bases between the two germline ends. This CDR3 is CASSPAPGLAGYTF. The CDR3 bases are TGTGCCAGTAGCCCGGCCCCGGGACTTGCTGGCTACACCTTC.

The chain is built from TRBV5-5 and TRBJ2-2; D gene ambiguous. Trimming removed 5 bases from V and 3 bases from J, with 14 bases in between. The CDR3 totals 15 residues. CDR1 is SGHKS, CDR2 YYEKEE, per germline (reference sequence). The CDR3 DNA sequence: TGTGCCAGCAGGCCACGCCTCATAGACACCGGGGAGCTGTTTTTT. This sequence encodes CASRPRLIDTGELFF.

As concerns this clone: At the DNA level, this CDR3 is encoded by other sequences in the same sample as well. The gene calls are TRBV5-1 and TRBJ1-2; 7 bases are shared with TRBD1. The V gene's germline CDR1 is SGHRS and CDR2 YFSETQ. The CDR3 loop spans 13 amino acids. V was pared by 4 bases and J by 5 bases, with 5 bases of the junction left unmatched. CDR3 DNA sequence: TGCGCCAGCAGCCCGGGACAGACTTATGGCTACACCTTC. Its protein product is CASSPGQTYGYTF.

The chain recombines TRBV7-2 with TRBJ2-3; TRBD2 aligns across 8 bases. Per germline, CDR1 SGHTA and CDR2 FQGNSA. This CDR3 spans 14 amino acids. V lost 5 bases and J lost 3; bases outside the gene matches: 4. As DNA, the CDR3 is TGTGCCAGCAGCGATACTAGCGGAACAGATACGCAGTATTTT. Protein product: CASSDTSGTDTQYF.

The rearrangement links TRBV30 to TRBJ2-2, with 10 bases that match TRBD1. In germline, CDR1 is GTSNPN, CDR2 SVGIG (reference sequence). With V trimmed by 3 bases and J by 2 bases, 6 bases remained unmatched. The CDR3 runs to 16 residues. This CDR3 reads CAWRRGTGVNTGELFF. CDR3 nucleotide sequence: TGTGCCTGGAGAAGGGGGACAGGGGTCAACACCGGGGAGCTGTTTTTT.

V usage is TRBV5-1 and J usage is TRBJ2-1; D gene unclear. The CDR3 runs to 11 residues. V lost 1 base, J lost 9 bases, and 5 bases lay in between. Germline V CDR1 and CDR2: SGHRS, YFSETQ. The CDR3 DNA sequence: TGCGCCAGCAGCTTGCTCGGTGAGCAGTTCTTC. This sequence encodes CASSLLGEQFF.

The chain uses TRBV28 and TRBJ2-7; perhaps TRBD1 as D (6 bases). Trimming shortened V by 7 bases and J by 1 base, and 17 bases separated the two germline ends. The CDR3 spans 15 residues. The V gene's germline CDR1 is MDHEN and CDR2 SYDVKM. The CDR3 DNA reads TGTGCCAGCACCGTCCGGGACAAAGAATCCTACGAGCAGTACTTC. As protein: CASTVRDKESYEQYF. Using reference TRBV28 and TRBJ2-7 for the parts outside the CDR3, the full variable domain is DVKVTQSSRYLVKRTGEKVFLECVQDMDHENMFWYRQDPGLGLRLIYFSYDVKMKEKGDIPEGYSVSREKKERFSLILESASTNQTSMYLCASTVRDKESYEQYFGPGTRLTVT.

A single count supports this clone. V is TRBV28 and J is TRBJ1-3; 7 bases are shared with TRBD1. The CDR3 is 14 residues long. V lost 6 bases and J lost 4; bases outside the gene matches: 6. Looked up from germline, CDR1 is MDHEN and CDR2 is SYDVKM. The CDR3 loop is CASSSTGTGNTIYF. In nucleotides, the CDR3 is TGTGCCAGCAGCTCGACAGGGACAGGAAACACCATATATTTT.

The rearrangement joins TRBV19 to TRBJ2-1; D might be TRBD2 (6 bases). V was pared by 3 bases and J by 7 bases, with 16 bases between. The CDR3 loop spans 15 amino acids. Germline assignment: CDR1 LNHDA and CDR2 SQIVND (reference sequence). CDR3 sequence: CASSIGGTYRNEQFF. Written as DNA, the CDR3 is TGTGCCAGTAGTATTGGCGGGACCTACCGGAATGAGCAGTTCTTC.

The rearrangement uses TRBV28 and TRBJ1-5; the D is unclear. V lost 9 bases and J lost 2, with 5 bases in between. The germline CDR1 and CDR2 sequences are MDHEN and SYDVKM. The length of the CDR3 is 11 residues. CDR3 region: CASPGNQPQHF. The CDR3 DNA is TGTGCCAGTCCCGGCAATCAGCCCCAGCATTTT.

Comment on this clone: The junction does not match germline at one end; this may be a read error. The chain joins TRBV7-9 to TRBJ2-7, with D possibly matching TRBD1 (6 bases). The germline V gene encodes CDR1 SEHNR and CDR2 FQNEAQ (reference sequence). CDR3 length: 14 amino acids. The CDR3 protein is CSSSLLQGIYEQYF. The CDR3 DNA reads TGTTCCAGCAGCTTACTACAGGGAATATACGAGCAGTACTTC.

The V call is TRBV15, the J call TRBJ2-5, with 8 bases aligning to TRBD2. Germline V gene sequence: CDR1 LNHNV, CDR2 YYDKDF (reference sequence). There are 16 residues in the CDR3. V dropped 2 bases and J dropped 3; count of bases not matched to a gene: 8. CDR3 in DNA: TGTGCCACCAGCAGAAAAGCGGGAGTTGGAGAAGAGACCCAGTACTTC. Translated: CATSRKAGVGEETQYF.

In this sample, this clone turned up a few times. The V and J genes are TRBV20-1 and TRBJ1-1; no firm D call. Germline CDR1 reads DFQATT; CDR2 reads SNEGSKA (reference sequence). This CDR3 region has 11 residues. Trimming shortened V by 6 bases and J by 4 bases, and 9 bases separated the two germline ends. The CDR3 bases are TGCAGTGCAGTGACTCTCACTGAAGCTTTCTTT. Protein: CSAVTLTEAFF.

The J gene is TRBJ2-7, the V gene TRBV6-5; 8 bases are a match to TRBD1. V lost 7 bases, J lost 3 bases, and 11 bases stayed unmatched. CDR3 size: 15 residues. The V gene's germline CDR1 is MNHEY and CDR2 SVGAGI. CDR3: CASNRIAGGGYEQYF. Written as DNA, the CDR3 is TGTGCCAGCAATCGAATTGCAGGGGGCGGCTACGAGCAGTACTTC.

The V call is TRBV6-1, the J call TRBJ1-3; D possibly corresponds to TRBD1 (6 bases). The CDR3 loop spans 16 amino acids. V shed 3 bases and J shed 0 bases, with 12 bases lying between them. Germline loops: CDR1 MNHNS, CDR2 SASEGT. In nucleotides, the CDR3 is TGTGCCAGCAGTGAGCTAGACAGGATCTCTGGAAACACCATATATTTT. This codes for CASSELDRISGNTIYF.

The chain carries TRBV29-1 and TRBJ1-2; 8 bases align to TRBD1. Looked up from germline, CDR1 is SQVTM and CDR2 is ANQGSEA. The CDR3 has 14 amino acids. V shed 3 bases and J 3 bases; nucleotides not matched to a gene: 6. The DNA for the CDR3 is TGCAGCGTTGAGAAAGGACAGGGTGACTATGGCTACACCTTC. Translation gives CSVEKGQGDYGYTF.

This chain links TRBV4-2 with TRBJ2-3, with D perhaps TRBD2 (5 bases). V lost 1 base and J lost 6, with 11 bases in between. This CDR3 comprises 14 residues. Germline V lookup: CDR1 LGHNA, CDR2 YNFKEQ. CDR3 region: CASSQGFSADTQYF. The CDR3 DNA reads as TGTGCCAGCAGCCAAGGGTTTAGCGCCGATACGCAGTATTTT.

The chain couples TRBV10-3 to TRBJ1-1; TRBD1 matches 10 bases. V gave up 2 bases and J gave up 4 bases; unmatched junction bases: 4. Germline V gene sequence: CDR1 ENHRY, CDR2 SYGVKD. CDR3 size: 15 residues. The CDR3 region is CAISEGGTGATEAFF. CDR3 DNA: TGTGCCATCAGTGAGGGGGGGACAGGGGCCACTGAAGCTTTCTTT.

Here the CDR3 DNA reads TGTGCCAGCAGCCCCGGCGACTCTTACTTCGGGGAGCTGTTTTTT. It encodes CASSPGDSYFGELFF. This rearrangement joins TRBV5-4 to TRBJ2-2; D ambiguous. The V gene lost 4 bases and the J gene lost 7 bases, with 17 bases spanning the gap. The CDR3 length is 15 residues. Looked up from germline, CDR1 is SGHNT and CDR2 is YYREEE (reference sequence).

This chain links TRBV6-5 with TRBJ2-7; 7 nucleotides match TRBD1. The CDR3 length is 15 residues. With 1 base clipped from V and 2 bases from J, the junction kept 5 bases outside the gene matches. Per germline, CDR1 MNHEY and CDR2 SVGAGI. CDR3 protein: CASSYYPGTAYEQYF. DNA of the CDR3: TGTGCCAGCAGTTACTACCCCGGGACAGCCTACGAGCAGTACTTC.

The genes are TRBV7-9 and TRBJ2-2; TRBD1 matches at 7 bases. Germline V CDR1 and CDR2: SEHNR, FQNEAQ (reference sequence). After removal of 5 bases from V and 5 bases from J, the junction contained 8 bases not matched to a gene. The CDR3 runs to 15 residues. The CDR3 here is CASSDGQEETGELFF. The CDR3 DNA sequence: TGTGCCAGCAGCGATGGACAGGAAGAAACCGGGGAGCTGTTTTTT.

V usage is TRBV28 and J usage is TRBJ2-7; 9 nucleotides agree with TRBD2. This CDR3 has 14 amino acids. Germline V gives CDR1 MDHEN, CDR2 SYDVKM. With V trimmed by 6 bases and J by 0 bases, 3 bases remained unmatched. The CDR3 DNA reads as TGTGCCAGCAGACGTAGCGGGAGCTCCTACGAGCAGTACTTC. Translation gives CASRRSGSSYEQYF.

This clone was seen a single time. The chain couples TRBV7-2 to TRBJ2-3; the match to TRBD2 covers 10 bases. The V gene's germline CDR1 is SGHTA and CDR2 FQGNSA. The CDR3 has 16 residues. The ends lost 3 bases at V and 0 bases at J; junction bases unmatched: 3. CDR3: CASSFRTSGSTDTQYF. The CDR3 DNA reads TGTGCCAGCAGCTTCCGGACTAGCGGCAGCACAGATACGCAGTATTTT.

This sequence joins TRBV7-6 and TRBJ2-5; D possibly corresponds to TRBD1 (6 bases). Deletions cut 5 bases from V and 2 bases from J, with 18 bases between. In germline, CDR1 is SGHVS, CDR2 FNYEAQ. This CDR3 is 16 amino acids long. CDR3 amino acids: CASSPLPRGRQETQYF. As DNA, the CDR3 is TGTGCCAGCAGCCCGCTCCCCAGGGGCAGGCAAGAGACCCAGTACTTC.

This clone has just a few counts. The chain uses TRBV7-9 and TRBJ1-5; D not resolved. CDR1 and CDR2 from the germline V gene are SEHNR and FQNEAQ (reference sequence). V was cut by 5 bases and J by 4 bases, with 12 bases left in between. This CDR3 has 14 amino acids. The CDR3 spells CASSTGLTNQPQHF. CDR3 DNA: TGTGCCAGCAGCACCGGTCTTACTAATCAGCCCCAGCATTTT.